Listed here is a single T cell receptor beta chain. These data belong to a study of blood T cell repertoires in COVID-19. Turning to the study itself: Both acute and convalescent COVID-19 samples were obtained from the United States, Italy and Spain. The analysed material was cDNA or gDNA that came from T cells, B-cell-depleted T cells, or PBMCs.

In the study's own analysis: It was from reference gene primer amplification that nucleated cell counts were estimated. Method: immunoSEQ multiplex PCR; TCRdb's copy keeps in-frame clones and lacks some. V, J and clone size are taken as reported in that table, and D and trimming were inferred from the DNA itself. The sample comprises 100,000 to 150,000 clones, roughly 86% of which are singletons, and approximately 5.3% rests with the top ten. CDR3 length equals 14 residues. V lost 6 bases to trimming and J lost 0 bases; unmatched junction nucleotides: 5. The germline gives CDR1 MNHEY, CDR2 SVGAGI. Sequenced input: peripheral blood. This TCR was sampled from a human donor in a cohort sampled during active COVID-19. The chain is built from TRBV6-5 and TRBJ2-7, with TRBD1 identical over 7 bases. DNA of the CDR3: TGTGCCAGCAGACAGACAGGGAGCTCCTACGAGCAGTACTTC. Amino acids: CASRQTGSSYEQYF.